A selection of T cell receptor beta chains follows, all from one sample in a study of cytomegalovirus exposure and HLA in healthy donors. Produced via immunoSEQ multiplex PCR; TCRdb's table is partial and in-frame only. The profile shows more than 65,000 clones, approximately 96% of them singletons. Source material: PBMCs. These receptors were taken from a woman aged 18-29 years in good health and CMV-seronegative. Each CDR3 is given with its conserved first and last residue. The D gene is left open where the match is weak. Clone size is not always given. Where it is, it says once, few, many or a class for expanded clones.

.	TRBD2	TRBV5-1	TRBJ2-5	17	CASSSPPTSGSKETQYF	TGCGCCAGCAGCTCCCCCCCGACTAGCGGGAGCAAGGAGACCCAGTACTTC
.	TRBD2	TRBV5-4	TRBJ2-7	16	CASSPKLASGIYEQYF	TGTGCCAGCAGCCCAAAGTTGGCTAGCGGAATCTACGAGCAGTACTTC
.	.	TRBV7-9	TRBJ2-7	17	CASSPRAGQGITYEQYF	TGTGCCAGCAGCCCCAGAGCAGGGCAGGGGATCACCTACGAGCAGTACTTC
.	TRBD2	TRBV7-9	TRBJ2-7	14	CASSHSGSTYEQYF	TGTGCCAGCAGCCATAGCGGGAGTACTTACGAGCAGTACTTC
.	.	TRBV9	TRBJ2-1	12	CASSVADNEQFF	TGTGCCAGCAGCGTAGCTGACAATGAGCAGTTCTTC
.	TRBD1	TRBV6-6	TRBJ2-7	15	CASSYSGQASYEQYF	TGTGCCAGCAGTTACTCGGGACAGGCAAGCTACGAGCAGTACTTC
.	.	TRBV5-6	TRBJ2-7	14	CASSSPGLSYEQYF	TGTGCCAGCAGCTCCCCGGGACTCTCCTACGAGCAGTACTTC
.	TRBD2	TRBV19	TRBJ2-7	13	CATRLAGDYEQYF	TGTGCCACCAGACTAGCGGGCGACTACGAGCAGTACTTC
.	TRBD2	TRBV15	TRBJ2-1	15	CATSELAEVAGGQFF	TGTGCCACCAGCGAACTAGCGGAGGTGGCGGGCGGGCAGTTCTTC
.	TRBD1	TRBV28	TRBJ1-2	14	CASSDRAIYYGYTF	TGTGCCAGCAGTGACAGGGCGATCTACTATGGCTACACCTTC
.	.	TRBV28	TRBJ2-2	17	CASITTVTVGGTGELFF	TGTGCCAGCATTACGACAGTTACCGTTGGGGGGACCGGGGAGCTGTTTTTT
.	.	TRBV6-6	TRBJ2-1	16	CASTPRGGSPYNEQFF	TGTGCCAGCACACCAAGGGGCGGATCCCCCTACAATGAGCAGTTCTTC
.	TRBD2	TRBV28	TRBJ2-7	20	CASSLHLGGLTTKITYEQYF	TGTGCCAGCAGTTTACATCTGGGGGGACTAACAACAAAAATAACCTACGAGCAGTACTTC
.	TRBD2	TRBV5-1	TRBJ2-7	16	CASSPPSSGSSYEQYF	TGCGCCAGCAGCCCCCCGTCAAGCGGGAGCTCCTACGAGCAGTACTTC
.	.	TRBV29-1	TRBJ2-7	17	CSVGTTHTRGAGYEQYF	TGCAGCGTGGGGACAACCCACACTCGGGGGGCAGGGTACGAGCAGTACTTC
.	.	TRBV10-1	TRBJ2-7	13	CASSSGPPYEQYF	TGCGCCAGCAGTAGCGGGCCTCCCTACGAGCAGTACTTC
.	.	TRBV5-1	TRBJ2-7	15	CASSWGGDWYYEQYF	TGCGCCAGCAGCTGGGGTGGGGACTGGTACTACGAGCAGTACTTC
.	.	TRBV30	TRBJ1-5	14	CAWSVGQGNQPQHF	TGTGCCTGGAGTGTAGGTCAGGGTAATCAGCCCCAGCATTTT
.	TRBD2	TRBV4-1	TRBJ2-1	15	CASSQTTSGNNEQFF	TGCGCCAGCAGCCAAACGACTAGCGGGAACAATGAGCAGTTCTTC
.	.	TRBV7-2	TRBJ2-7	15	CASSPDRGSAYEQYF	TGTGCCAGCAGCCCCGATAGGGGGTCCGCCTACGAGCAGTACTTC
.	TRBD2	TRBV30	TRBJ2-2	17	CAWSAHRGGRNTGELFF	TGTGCCTGGAGTGCCCACCGGGGGGGAAGAAACACCGGGGAGCTGTTTTTT
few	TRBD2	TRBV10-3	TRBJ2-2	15	CAISRTSDNTGELFF	TGTGCCATCAGCAGGACTAGCGATAACACCGGGGAGCTGTTTTTT
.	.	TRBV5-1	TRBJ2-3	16	CASSEPPDSYTDTQYF	TGCGCCAGCAGCGAACCTCCCGACAGCTACACAGATACGCAGTATTTT
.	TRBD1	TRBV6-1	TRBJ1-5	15	CASGYRGASYQPQHF	TGTGCCAGCGGATACAGGGGCGCTTCTTATCAGCCCCAGCATTTT
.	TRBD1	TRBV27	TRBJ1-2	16	CASSLQGTGTLYGYTF	TGTGCCAGCAGTCTCCAGGGGACAGGAACCCTCTATGGCTACACCTTC
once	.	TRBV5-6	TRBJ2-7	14	CASSLGGQPYEQYF	TGTGCCAGCAGCTTGGGGGGGCAGCCCTACGAGCAGTACTTC
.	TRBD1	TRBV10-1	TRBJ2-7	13	CASSENRGYEQYF	TGCGCCAGCAGTGAAAACAGGGGGTACGAGCAGTACTTC
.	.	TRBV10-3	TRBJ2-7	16	CAISPFRPSYRNEQYF	TGTGCCATCAGCCCTTTCAGGCCCTCTTATCGGAACGAGCAGTACTTC
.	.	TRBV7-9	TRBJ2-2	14	CASSLMGATGELFF	TGTGCCAGCAGCTTAATGGGGGCCACCGGGGAGCTGTTTTTT
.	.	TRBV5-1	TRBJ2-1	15	CASSPGASFYNEQFF	TGCGCCAGCAGCCCCGGAGCGAGCTTCTACAATGAGCAGTTCTTC
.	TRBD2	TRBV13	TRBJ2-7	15	CASSPRTSGLYEQYF	TGTGCCAGCAGCCCCCGGACTAGCGGGCTCTACGAGCAGTACTTC
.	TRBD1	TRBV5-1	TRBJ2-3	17	CASSSISQGAISDTQYF	TGCGCCAGCAGCTCGATCTCACAGGGGGCGATCTCAGATACGCAGTATTTT
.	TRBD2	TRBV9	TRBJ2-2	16	CASSSHVLADTGELFF	TGTGCCAGCAGCTCCCACGTACTAGCGGACACCGGGGAGCTGTTTTTT
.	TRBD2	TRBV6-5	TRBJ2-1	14	CASIGSGINNEQFF	TGTGCCAGCATAGGTAGCGGGATCAACAATGAGCAGTTCTTC
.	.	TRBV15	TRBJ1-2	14	CATSRDTAGDGYTF	TGTGCCACCAGCAGAGATACGGCAGGGGATGGCTACACCTTC
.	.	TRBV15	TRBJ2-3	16	CATSRAHPTVSDTQYF	TGTGCCACCAGCAGAGCTCACCCTACCGTTTCAGATACGCAGTATTTT
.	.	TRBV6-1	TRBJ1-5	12	CAGQTSNQPQHF	TGTGCCGGACAGACGAGCAATCAGCCCCAGCATTTT
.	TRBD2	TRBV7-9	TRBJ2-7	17	CASSPRAGGSDSYEQYF	TGTGCCAGCAGCCCAAGGGCGGGCGGGAGCGATTCCTACGAGCAGTACTTC
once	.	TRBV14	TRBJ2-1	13	CASSPPGNNEQFF	TGTGCCAGCAGCCCTCCAGGGAACAATGAGCAGTTCTTC
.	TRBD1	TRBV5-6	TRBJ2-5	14	CASSLTGGAETQYF	TGTGCCAGCAGCTTGACAGGGGGTGCGGAGACCCAGTACTTC
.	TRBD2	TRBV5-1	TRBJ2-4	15	CASPTWDYRKNIQYF	TGCGCCAGCCCAACCTGGGACTACCGAAAAAACATTCAGTACTTC